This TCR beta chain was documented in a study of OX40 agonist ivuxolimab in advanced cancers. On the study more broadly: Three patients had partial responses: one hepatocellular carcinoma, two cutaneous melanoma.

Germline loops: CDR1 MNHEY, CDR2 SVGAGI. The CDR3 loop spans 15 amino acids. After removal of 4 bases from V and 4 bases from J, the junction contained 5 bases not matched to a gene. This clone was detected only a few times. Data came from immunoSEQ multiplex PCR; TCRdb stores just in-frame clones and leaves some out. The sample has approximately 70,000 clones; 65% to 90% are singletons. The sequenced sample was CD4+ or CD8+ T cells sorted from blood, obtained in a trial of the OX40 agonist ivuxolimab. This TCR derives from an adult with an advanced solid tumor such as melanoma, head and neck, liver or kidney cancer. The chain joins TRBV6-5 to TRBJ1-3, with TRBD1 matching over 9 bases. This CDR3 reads CASSLTGGEGNTIYF. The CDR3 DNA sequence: TGTGCCAGCAGTTTAACAGGGGGCGAAGGAAACACCATATATTTT.